The present T cell receptor (beta chain) was sequenced within a study of glioma-infiltrating T cells. The study, taken as a whole, reports: Tissue-blood divergence was below expectation in non-neoplastic patients, above in gliomas. Only very few CDR3 sequences appeared in both tissue and blood.

This clonotype was seen many times. Its specificity is unknown. The iRepertoire nested amplicon-rescue multiplex PCR amplified TCR alpha and beta CDR3s from RNA. For one-step reverse transcription and amplification, about 90-450 ng of tissue mRNA or PBMC total RNA was used. TCRdb re-called the multiplex PCR reads through MiXCR, storing one row per CDR3 protein. The sample holds 150,000 to 200,000 distinct CDR3 sequences, approximately 30% seen once. Germline V gene data show CDR1 as SEHNR and CDR2 as FQNEAQ (reference sequence). V shed 1 base and J shed 0 bases, with 7 bases lying between them. The CDR3 has 15 residues.

This chain uses TRBV7-9 with TRBJ1-3; D remains ambiguous. The specimen was glioma tissue, nonneoplastic brain tissue, or PBMCs (not recorded which). The origin of this receptor is a human donor with low-grade glioma or glioblastoma, undergoing nonglioma brain surgery, or in good health (not recorded which). DNA for the CDR3: TGTGCCAGCAGCTTAGGACGGAGCTCTGGAAACACCATATATTTT. This encodes CASSLGRSSGNTIYF. Complete variable domain (other parts from reference TRBV7-9 and TRBJ1-3): DTGVSQNPRHKITKRGQNVTFRCDPISEHNRLYWYRQTLGQGPEFLTYFQNEAQLEKSRLLSDRFSAERPKGSFSTLEIQRTEQGDSAMYLCASSLGRSSGNTIYFGEGSWLTVV.